This T cell receptor (beta chain) was documented in a study of lymphopenia after photon versus proton radiotherapy. Overall study results and limits: Photon-treated patients lost naive T cells and TCR diversity; proton-treated stayed stable. Larger post-nadir TCR diversity loss correlated inversely with survival in deceased patients.

A note on this clone: Its antigen is not known.

The CDR3 is made up of 17 amino acids. V was shortened by 1 base and J by 5 bases, with 21 bases between the two germline ends. Germline CDR1 is SGDLS and CDR2 is YYNGEE. The protocol was immunoSEQ multiplex PCR, while the TCRdb copy is restricted to in-frame clones and leaves out a portion. The table lists approximately 12,000 clones, about 87% of them singletons. This rearrangement joins TRBV9 to TRBJ2-5; D is perhaps TRBD2 (6 bases). The sequence was obtained from a man aged 55 to 70 with pancreatic cancer. The specimen was peripheral blood, collected from a patient treated with photon-based radiotherapy. CDR3 sequence: CASSVNVRDSSWETQYF. The CDR3 DNA reads TGTGCCAGCAGCGTAAATGTTAGGGACTCTTCTTGGGAGACCCAGTACTTC.